Listed below are T cell receptor beta chains from one sample, sequenced in a study of graft-versus-host responses after intestinal transplantation. Assay: immunoSEQ multiplex PCR; the TCRdb copy retains only in-frame clones and omits some. The sample holds some 45,000 clones, over 75% seen once. This sample comprised PBMCs, obtained 524 days after transplant. The receptors come from a human patient who received an intestinal transplant, so some T cells may come from the graft donor. CDR3s include the opening cysteine and the closing phenylalanine or tryptophan. A D gene is named only where the DNA matches it firmly. The size field is filled for only some rows; it gives once, few, many or a size class.

TRBJ2-5,TRBV4-1,NA,NA,TGCGCCAGCAGCCAAGGAGGGGGGCAAGAGACCCAGTACTTC,CASSQGGGQETQYF
TRBJ2-1,TRBV28,NA,TRBD2,TGTGCCAGCAGCGCCGGGAGGGCCACGGACAATGAGCAGTTCTTC,CASSAGRATDNEQFF
TRBJ2-7,TRBV5-1,NA,TRBD1,TGCGCCAGCAGCTCACTTAGACAGGGGGGCTACGAGCAGTACTTC,CASSSLRQGGYEQYF
TRBJ1-5,TRBV5-1,NA,NA,TGCGCCAGCAGCCCGTTGGGGGGATTGGCCAATCAGCCCCAGCATTTT,CASSPLGGLANQPQHF
TRBJ2-7,TRBV20-1,NA,NA,TGCAGTGCCCACAGGGTCGAGCAGTACTTC,CSAHRVEQYF
TRBJ2-2,TRBV4-2,NA,TRBD1,TGTGCCAGCAATCTCGGACAGGGTTCCGACACCGGGGAGCTGTTTTTT,CASNLGQGSDTGELFF
TRBJ2-1,TRBV11-3,NA,TRBD2,TGTGCCAGCAGCGCCGGGTGGCTAGCGGCTAACAATGAGCAGTTCTTC,CASSAGWLAANNEQFF
TRBJ2-5,TRBV18,NA,NA,TGTGCCAGCTCACCATTGGGTGAAGAGACCCAGTACTTC,CASSPLGEETQYF
TRBJ2-1,TRBV15,NA,TRBD2,TGTGCCACCAGCAGATTAGCGGGAGGGCCCTACAATGAGCAGTTCTTC,CATSRLAGGPYNEQFF
TRBJ2-1,TRBV15,NA,NA,TGTGCCACCAGCAGAGATTGGGGCGGGTTGAAGGTTGAGCAGTTCTTC,CATSRDWGGLKVEQFF
TRBJ2-7,TRBV27,NA,NA,TGTGCCAGCAGTTTATCCATCAGGACGCCCTACGAGCAGTACTTC,CASSLSIRTPYEQYF
TRBJ2-7,TRBV5-4,NA,TRBD2,TGTGCCAGCAGCTGGTCCATGGGGGGGGCCTACGAGCAGTACTTC,CASSWSMGGAYEQYF
TRBJ1-1,TRBV28,NA,TRBD1,TGTGCCAGCATTTTCACGGCAGGGGGCACTGAAGCTTTCTTT,CASIFTAGGTEAFF
TRBJ2-1,TRBV19,NA,NA,TGTGCCAGTAGTGTGGGCCCGCGGGAGCAGTTCTTC,CASSVGPREQFF
TRBJ1-2,TRBV5-6,NA,TRBD1,TGTGCCAGCAGCAGGGACAGGGAGAGCTATGGCTACACCTTC,CASSRDRESYGYTF
TRBJ1-1,TRBV6-5,NA,NA,TGTGCCAGCAGTACCAACATGAACACTGAAGCTTTCTTT,CASSTNMNTEAFF
TRBJ1-6,TRBV28,NA,NA,TGTGCCAGCATCGGAGGGGGTCGTTCACCCCTCCACTTT,CASIGGGRSPLHF
TRBJ2-3,TRBV9,NA,TRBD2,TGTGCCAGCAGCGTGGGACTAGCGGGAGCGGGCACAGATACGCAGTATTTT,CASSVGLAGAGTDTQYF
TRBJ2-7,TRBV6-5,few,TRBD2,TGTGCCAGCAGTCGCGGGAGGTCCTCCTACGAGCAGTACTTC,CASSRGRSSYEQYF
TRBJ2-1,TRBV5-4,NA,NA,TGTGCCAGCAGCTTGGTAGGGTTCAATGAGCAGTTCTTC,CASSLVGFNEQFF
TRBJ1-2,TRBV5-5,NA,NA,TGTGCCAGCAGCTTGACAATTACAGCTAACTATGGCTACACCTTC,CASSLTITANYGYTF
TRBJ2-1,TRBV11-2,NA,NA,TGTGCCAGCAGCTTAGGGCTAGCGAATGAGCAGTTCTTC,CASSLGLANEQFF
TRBJ2-6,TRBV5-8,NA,NA,TGTGCCAGCAGCTTGCGGCAGGGGCTATCTGGGGCCAACGTCCTGACTTTC,CASSLRQGLSGANVLTF
TRBJ2-7,TRBV6-5,NA,NA,TGTGCCAGCAGCCCCTCCATTTACGAGCAGTACTTC,CASSPSIYEQYF
TRBJ1-1,TRBV7-3,NA,TRBD1,TGTGCCAGCAGCCTCACAGGGGGTGGAGAGAACACTGAAGCTTTCTTT,CASSLTGGGENTEAFF